These 12 T cell receptor beta chains came from one sample sequenced in a study of T-cell memory formation after mild COVID-19. In TCRdb, the 5' RACE reads were re-called with MiXCR into one record per CDR3 protein. The sample lists 130,000 to 150,000 distinct CDR3 sequences; 6% to 7% were seen once. The sample comprised PBMCs or a T cell subset sorted from them (not recorded which). Receptors originate from an adult woman who had mild COVID-19 (a few samples of this study predate the infection). Cell type and time point are not known.

This clonotype has ten or more counts. The chain joins TRBV5-1 to TRBJ2-1; D is tentatively TRBD1 or TRBD2 (6 bases each). V was trimmed by 4 bases and J by 5 bases, leaving 16 bases between them. The length of the CDR3 is 15 residues. Germline V gives CDR1 SGHRS, CDR2 YFSETQ. The CDR3 nucleotides are TGCGCCAGCAGCCCGCCCGGGGGCAATAACAATGAGCAGTTCTTC. Amino acids: CASSPPGGNNNEQFF.

This clonotype was picked up many times. The V call is TRBV24-1, the J call TRBJ2-3; 9 bases align to TRBD1. Trimming cost V 4 bases and J 4 bases; bases outside gene matches: 8. This CDR3 contains 16 residues. CDR1 KGHDR and CDR2 SFDVKD come from the germline V gene. This chain's CDR3 is CATSEPRGQGSDTQYF. The CDR3 DNA reads as TGTGCCACCAGTGAACCCCGAGGACAGGGGTCAGATACGCAGTATTTT.

This clonotype appeared many times. The rearrangement links TRBV6-1 to TRBJ2-7, with 10 bases lining up with TRBD2. CDR1 is MNHNS and CDR2 is SASEGT in the germline V gene. V shed 0 bases and J 6 bases; nucleotides not matched to a gene: 5. The CDR3 is 15 amino acids. The CDR3 region has the DNA TGTGCCAGCAGTGAAGCAGGAGCGGGAGGGTTCGAGCAGTACTTC. It codes for CASSEAGAGGFEQYF.

The chain uses TRBV7-6 and TRBJ2-3; 11 bases map to TRBD1. CDR3 length: 16 amino acids. CDR1 SGHVS and CDR2 FNYEAQ come from the germline V gene. The junction had 3 bases not matched to a gene; V was cut back by 1 base and J by 3 bases. The CDR3 DNA follows: TGTGCCAGCAGCTTAGGTGGACAGGGGGCTACAGATACGCAGTATTTT. Its protein is CASSLGGQGATDTQYF.

This clonotype was observed at least ten times. V is TRBV6-5 and J is TRBJ2-1, with D unresolved. The ends were cut back, 0 bases at V and 4 bases at J, with 10 bases in the middle. The CDR3 runs to 15 residues. In germline, CDR1 is MNHEY, CDR2 SVGAGI. The CDR3 region is CASSYSIFRYNEQFF. The CDR3 DNA reads as TGTGCCAGCAGTTACTCGATTTTTAGATACAATGAGCAGTTCTTC.

This clonotype was counted many times. The CDR3 bases are TGCAGCATCTTACAGGGGAACTTGAACACCGGGGAGCTGTTTTTT. The encoded protein is CSILQGNLNTGELFF. The chain is built from TRBV29-1 and TRBJ2-2; 7 bases match TRBD1. With V trimmed by 8 bases and J by 1 base, 10 bases remained unmatched. This CDR3 comprises 15 residues. The germline V gene has CDR1 SQVTM and CDR2 ANQGSEA.

This clonotype was observed a handful of times. The chain links TRBV12-3 or TRBV12-4 to TRBJ1-1; 7 bases agree with TRBD1. The V and J ends lost 7 bases and 8 bases, in that order; junction bases with no gene match: 7. This CDR3 comprises 12 residues. The CDR3 spells CASTKQGLEAFF. The CDR3 DNA is TGTGCCAGCACCAAACAGGGGCTCGAAGCTTTCTTT.

This clonotype has more than one count but fewer than ten. The chain is built from TRBV6-8 and TRBJ2-7; 7 positions match TRBD2. J lost 3 bases, V lost 0 bases, and 5 bases had no gene match. The CDR3 totals 15 residues. Germline V gene data show CDR1 as MNHGY and CDR2 as SAAAGT. CDR3 DNA: TGTGCCAGCAGTTACTCGACCGGACTAGTCTACGAGCAGTACTTC. Protein product: CASSYSTGLVYEQYF.

This clonotype turned up a few times. The chain has TRBV7-8 and TRBJ2-4; tentative D call: TRBD2 (6 bases). Germline V gene lookup returns CDR1 SGHVS and CDR2 FQNEAQ. The V end was cut by 5 bases, the J end by 0 bases, with 20 bases between. The CDR3 has 18 residues. The CDR3 DNA follows: TGTGCCAGCAGCCCATCGGGACGGGAGATTTTAGCCAAAAACATTCAGTACTTC. This translates into CASSPSGREILAKNIQYF.

The chain joins TRBV20-1 to TRBJ2-7; 7 nucleotides align to TRBD1. The V gene's germline CDR1 is DFQATT and CDR2 SNEGSKA (reference sequence). Trimming removed 0 bases from V and 5 bases from J; junction bases left unmatched: 7. The CDR3 extends over 14 amino acids. This CDR3 is CSARDPGQLHEQYF. The CDR3 nucleotides are TGCAGTGCTAGAGATCCGGGACAGCTCCACGAGCAGTACTTC.

The genes are TRBV5-1 and TRBJ2-7; D tentatively reads TRBD1 or TRBD2 (6 bases each). Germline V gives CDR1 SGHRS, CDR2 YFSETQ. Trimming removed 2 bases from V and 2 bases from J, with 14 bases in between. This CDR3 comprises 15 residues. CDR3: CASSFGGTNPYEQYF. The CDR3 DNA is TGCGCCAGCAGCTTCGGGGGCACGAATCCCTACGAGCAGTACTTC.

This clonotype was observed at least ten times. CDR3 bases: TGTGCCATCAGTCCGGGGAGGAGTTCCTACGAGCAGTACTTC. It yields the protein CAISPGRSSYEQYF. This chain links TRBV10-3 with TRBJ2-7; possibly TRBD2 for D (6 bases). The V and J ends lost 5 bases and 1 base respectively, with 12 bases between them. CDR3 length: 14 residues. From germline, CDR1 is ENHRY and CDR2 SYGVKD.